This TCR beta chain was captured in a study of T cell responses to AZD1222 COVID-19 vaccine. By share, this clone counts as medium-sized. No antigen is known for it. General study results and limits: With two AZD1222 doses given, Spike-specific TCR breadth and depth both rose. Just 5 to 7 people given AZD1222 tested seropositive at baseline. Spike was spanned by vaccine-associated CD4 TCRs, with dominance at 160-218 and 743-854.

Using immunoSEQ multiplex PCR, the repertoire was profiled, and TCRdb retains in-frame clones only, with some absent. The sample shows tens of thousands of clones, roughly nine tenths of them seen only once. Germline V gives CDR1 LNHDA, CDR2 SQIVND (reference sequence). Trimming pared 7 bases from V and 3 bases from J, leaving 18 bases between. The CDR3 covers 15 residues. The sequencing here drew on peripheral blood, taken 28 days after the second AZD1222 dose. This chain connects TRBV19 to TRBJ1-2, with D possibly matching TRBD1 (6 bases). This receptor was taken from an adult who received the AZD1222 COVID-19 vaccine. CDR3 bases: TGTGCCAGTATCCCCCGGGGGCGGAAAGACTATGGCTACACCTTC. It specifies CASIPRGRKDYGYTF. Together with reference TRBV19 and TRBJ1-2, the CDR3 gives the full variable domain: DGGITQSPKYLFRKEGQNVTLSCEQNLNHDAMYWYRQDPGQGLRLIYYSQIVNDFQKGDIAEGYSVSREKKESFPLTVTSAQKNPTAFYLCASIPRGRKDYGYTFGSGTRLTVV.